Below, one T cell receptor beta chain is given with its context. As yet, its antigen is unknown. The data derive from a study of cytomegalovirus exposure and HLA in healthy donors. Germline CDR1 and CDR2: SNHLY and FYNNEI. This CDR3 has 15 residues. The V gene end was trimmed by 10 bases and the J gene end by 5 bases; junction bases not matched to a gene: 16. Repertoires were generated with immunoSEQ multiplex PCR, while TCRdb's copy carries only in-frame clones and drops some. This sample has roughly 60,000 clones, with about 91% found just once. Study-level results: 164 TCR beta chains were listed as cytomegalovirus-associated. With high specificity and sensitivity, the classifier reportedly diagnosed cytomegalovirus status. Subsequent analysis found a tendency for first-cohort TCR clusters to co-occur within the 90 to 150 validation repertoires.

The rearrangement links TRBV2 to TRBJ2-5, with TRBD2 matching 7 bases. Sequencing was carried out using PBMCs. This sequence originates from a woman younger than 30 in good health and CMV-seronegative. As DNA, the CDR3 is TGTGCCAAAAGGAGGGGAGGGGACGGTTGGGAGACCCAGTACTTC. Residues: CAKRRGGDGWETQYF.